This TCR beta chain was documented in a study of graft-versus-host responses after intestinal transplantation (dated by TCRdb to the early 2020s). About the full investigation: Multivisceral, liver-intestinal, or isolated intestinal transplants were received by the recipients. A cohort of about 25 intestinal transplant recipients, including one retransplant, was enrolled, and a few patients lacking pretransplant specimens were excluded. All recipients received anti-thymocyte globulin induction followed by maintenance tacrolimus and steroids for 3 to 4 years. Donor T cell macrochimerism was defined as a peak of at least 4% donor T cells among recipient peripheral blood mononuclear cells. Rather than being sequenced by the commercial service, samples from a few later patients were sequenced in-house on an Illumina MiSeq and processed with MiXCR. To identify alloreactive clones, pre-transplant mixed lymphocyte reaction products were sequenced and then compared with unstimulated pre-transplant donor and recipient T cells. After intestinal transplantation, graft-versus-host and host-versus-graft alloreactive T cell clones in the graft, circulation and bone marrow were tracked using bulk TCR-beta CDR3 sequencing.

Library preparation was by the immunoSEQ multiplex PCR assay. In most patients, genomic DNA was isolated using the Qiagen DNeasy Blood and Tissue Kit and sent frozen to Adaptive Biotechnologies for TCR sequencing. Adaptive Biotechnologies carried out high-throughput TCR-beta CDR3 sequencing of genomic DNA for most patients. As for the authors' bioinformatics: TCR sequencing data were retrieved from Adaptive's ImmunoSEQ software for roughly 20 patients, whereas three other patients were processed with MiXCR and VDJtools. To correct CD4 versus CD8 sorting errors, sequences present in both subsets at a frequency ratio below 5:1 were removed. CDR3 nucleotide sequences shared between donor and recipient were removed because the origin of such sequences could not be assigned. Alloreactive clones required at least 2-fold expansion over unstimulated cells and minimum CFSE-low frequency of 0.002% (template counts) or 0.001% (read counts). Clones were considered mappable if detected in sequenced pre-transplant spleen, lymph node, or MLR CFSE-low populations of the donor or recipient. The cumulative frequency of alloreactive clones was calculated as a percentage of all sequences, weighted by copy number. TCRdb limited this immuneACCESS table to in-frame rearrangements with V and J called. A share of clones is missing; checked studies link under half to unresolved V genes, and the rest is unexplained. The DNA was the basis for D and trimming; V, J and clone size are from that table. A total of around 69,000 clones appear in this sample, 85% to 90% of them only once. Less than 5% of the sample is held by the ten biggest clonotypes.

Read against the paper, the sample's time point label means: cells obtained before transplantation from donor or recipient. CD3+CD4+ and CD3+CD8+ populations were FACS-sorted from unstimulated pre-transplant donor and recipient cells taken from spleen or lymph nodes. Here is what the overall study found, with its caveats: In the allografts of patients with donor T cell macrochimerism, GvH to HvG T cell clonal ratios were high. Conclusions were limited by the relatively low number and heterogeneity of intestinal transplant patients. Early after transplant, peak levels of circulating GvH clones were found to be associated with declines in HvG clones. GvH clones were found in recipient bone marrow, and some of the GvH clones appeared earlier in ileal mucosa or blood, which is consistent with an intestinal mucosal origin.

This clone was counted between two and nine times. The target of this receptor is not known. Per-nucleotide qualities are absent, and no much larger clonotype sits a single base away. The germline V gene specifies MDHEN as CDR1 and SYDVKM as CDR2. The CDR3 covers 16 residues, taking in both the cysteine and the phenylalanine. Only the CDR3 region is kept as DNA, spanning 48 bases read in frame from base 1. Trimming takes 4 bases off V and 10 bases off J; junction bases not matched to a gene: 13. Rearrangement joined TRBV28 to TRBJ1-6, with TRBD1 identical over 7 junction bases. The clonotype originates from a human donor who was the organ donor for an intestinal transplant. The material was unstimulated CD8+ T cells sorted from spleen or lymph node cells, obtained before transplant. The encoded CDR3 is CASSSRRQGDLSPLHF. At the DNA level, the sequence is TGTGCCAGCAGTTCACGGAGACAGGGAGATCTCTCACCCCTCCACTTT.